Included here is one TCR beta chain sequence, with context. The antigen is unknown. Lung cancer patients with chemo-refractory metastatic non-small-cell disease were given focal radiation plus CTLA-4 blockade with ipilimumab. This entry belongs to a study of radiotherapy plus CTLA-4 blockade in lung cancer. Study-wide context: Among all patients, about 19% showed objective responses, while 30% to 35% had disease control. Study-level results: Increased serum interferon-beta after radiation also reportedly predicted response strongly. In blood, tumor-derived TCR clones expanded after radiotherapy plus ipilimumab.

Data came from immunoSEQ multiplex PCR; TCRdb stores just in-frame clones and leaves some out. Among some 50,000 clones listed, approximately 79% were seen once. Germline CDR1 reads SGDLS; CDR2 reads YYNGEE. Trimming took 4 bases from V and 0 from J; bases not matched to a gene: 7. The CDR3 has 16 residues. The TCR comes from a human donor with non-small cell lung cancer who had a partial response to radiotherapy plus ipilimumab. The material was peripheral blood, obtained from a patient treated with radiotherapy plus ipilimumab. The chain joins TRBV9 to TRBJ1-1, with 9 nucleotides matching TRBD1. This CDR3 reads CASSLTGGRMNTEAFF. The DNA of the CDR3 is TGTGCCAGCAGCCTGACAGGGGGAAGAATGAACACTGAAGCTTTCTTT.